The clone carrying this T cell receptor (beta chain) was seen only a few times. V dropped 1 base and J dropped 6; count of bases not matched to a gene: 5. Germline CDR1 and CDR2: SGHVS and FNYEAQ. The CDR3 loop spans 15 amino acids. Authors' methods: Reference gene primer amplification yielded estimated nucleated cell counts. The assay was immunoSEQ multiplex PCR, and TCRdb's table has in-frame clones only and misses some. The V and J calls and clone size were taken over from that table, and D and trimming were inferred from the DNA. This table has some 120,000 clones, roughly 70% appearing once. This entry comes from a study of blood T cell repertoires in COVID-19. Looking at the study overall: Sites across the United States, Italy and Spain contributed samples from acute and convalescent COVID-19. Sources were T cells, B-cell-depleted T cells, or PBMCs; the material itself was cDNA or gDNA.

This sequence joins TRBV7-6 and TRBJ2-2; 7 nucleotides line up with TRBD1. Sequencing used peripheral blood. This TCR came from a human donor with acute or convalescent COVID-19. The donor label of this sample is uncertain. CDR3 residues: CASSLGQGRAGELFF. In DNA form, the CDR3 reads TGTGCCAGCAGCTTAGGACAGGGAAGGGCCGGGGAGCTGTTTTTT.